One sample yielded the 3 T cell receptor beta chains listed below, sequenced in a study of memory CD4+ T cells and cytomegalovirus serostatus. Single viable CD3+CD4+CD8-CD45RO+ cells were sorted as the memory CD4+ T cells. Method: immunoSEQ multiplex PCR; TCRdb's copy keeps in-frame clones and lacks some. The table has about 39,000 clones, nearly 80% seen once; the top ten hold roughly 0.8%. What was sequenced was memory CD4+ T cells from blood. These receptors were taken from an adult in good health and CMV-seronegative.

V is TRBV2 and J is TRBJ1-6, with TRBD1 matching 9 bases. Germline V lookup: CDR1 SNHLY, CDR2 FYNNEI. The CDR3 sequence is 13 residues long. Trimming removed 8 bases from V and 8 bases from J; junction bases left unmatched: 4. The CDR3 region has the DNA TGTGCCAGCGGGGGACAGGGCGATTCACCCCTCCACTTT. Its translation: CASGGQGDSPLHF.

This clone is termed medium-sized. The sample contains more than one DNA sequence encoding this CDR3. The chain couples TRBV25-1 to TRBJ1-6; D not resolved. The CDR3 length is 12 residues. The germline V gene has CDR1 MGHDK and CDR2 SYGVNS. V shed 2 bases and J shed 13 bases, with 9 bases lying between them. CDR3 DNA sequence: TGTGCCAGCAGTGAAGGGTTGGCGCCCCTCCACTTT. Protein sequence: CASSEGLAPLHF.

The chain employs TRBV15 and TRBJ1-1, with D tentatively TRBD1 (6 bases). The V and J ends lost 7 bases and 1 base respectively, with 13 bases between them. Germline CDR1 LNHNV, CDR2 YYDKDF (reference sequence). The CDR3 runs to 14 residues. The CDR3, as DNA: TGTGCCACCACCGATGCAGGGGCGAACACTGAAGCTTTCTTT. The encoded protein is CATTDAGANTEAFF.